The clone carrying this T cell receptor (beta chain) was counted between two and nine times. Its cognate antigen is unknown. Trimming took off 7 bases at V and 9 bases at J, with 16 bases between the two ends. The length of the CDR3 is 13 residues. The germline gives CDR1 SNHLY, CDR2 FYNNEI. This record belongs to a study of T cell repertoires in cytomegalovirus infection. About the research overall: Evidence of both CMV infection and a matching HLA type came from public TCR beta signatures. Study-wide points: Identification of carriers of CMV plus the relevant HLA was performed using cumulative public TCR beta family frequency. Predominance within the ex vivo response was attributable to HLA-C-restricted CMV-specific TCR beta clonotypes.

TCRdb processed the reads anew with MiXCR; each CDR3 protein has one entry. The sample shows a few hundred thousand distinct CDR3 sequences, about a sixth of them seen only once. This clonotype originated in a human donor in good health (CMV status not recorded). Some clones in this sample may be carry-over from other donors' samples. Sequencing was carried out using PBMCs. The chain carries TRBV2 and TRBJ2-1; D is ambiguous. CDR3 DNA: TGTGCCAGCACCCGTTTTGGGCCGAGTGAGCAGTTCTTC. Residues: CASTRFGPSEQFF.